What follows are 10 T cell receptor beta chains derived from one specimen sequenced in a study of CD8 T cells in Susac syndrome. RNA, at about 0.5 to 1 ug, was reverse transcribed with random hexamers. From the immunoSEQ multiplex PCR reads, TCRdb called clonotypes with MiXCR, one entry per CDR3 protein. The sample records around 200,000 distinct CDR3 sequences, approximately 90% being singletons. Sample: CD8+ T cells from PBMCs. The receptors shown here come from a human donor with multiple sclerosis.

This sequence joins TRBV13 and TRBJ2-4; 7 bases fit TRBD1. V dropped 5 bases and J dropped 6; count of bases not matched to a gene: 10. Germline values: CDR1 PRHDT, CDR2 FYEKMQ (reference sequence). This CDR3 has 15 amino acids. CDR3 loop: CASSRTGDQGNIQYF. CDR3 coding DNA: TGTGCCAGCAGCCGAACAGGGGATCAGGGAAACATTCAGTACTTC.

V usage is TRBV13 and J usage is TRBJ2-5, with a tentative D call TRBD2 (6 bases). From germline, CDR1 is PRHDT and CDR2 FYEKMQ (reference sequence). The CDR3 extends over 13 amino acids. V lost 5 bases and J 5 bases, leaving 12 bases between the germline ends. CDR3 loop: CASSAPRGETQYF. The CDR3 DNA reads as TGTGCCAGCAGCGCCCCCCGGGGGGAGACCCAGTACTTC.

The V call is TRBV27, the J call TRBJ2-1, with a tentative D call TRBD1 (6 bases). V shed 0 bases and J shed 3 bases, with 9 bases lying between them. CDR3 length: 15 amino acids. The V gene's germline CDR1 is MNHEY and CDR2 SMNVEV (reference sequence). The DNA of the CDR3 is TGTGCCAGCAGTTTATCGGGGGCTGGCTACAATGAGCAGTTCTTC. Protein sequence: CASSLSGAGYNEQFF.

The chain carries TRBV4-1 and TRBJ2-1, with 7 bases lining up with TRBD1. The CDR3 contains 13 residues. Germline assignment: CDR1 MGHRA and CDR2 YSYEKL. V gave up 6 bases and J gave up 4 bases; unmatched junction bases: 3. The CDR3 bases are TGCGCCAGCAGACCGGACAGGTACAATGAGCAGTTCTTC. As protein: CASRPDRYNEQFF.

The rearrangement joins TRBV6-2 or TRBV6-3 to TRBJ1-1, with D perhaps TRBD1 (6 bases). With 5 bases removed from V and 0 bases from J, the gap between germline ends came to 13 bases. The germline V gene has CDR1 MNHEY and CDR2 SVGEGT. This CDR3 is 15 amino acids long. In DNA, the CDR3 is TGTGCCAGCAGTCCCCCGGGGGGCATGAACACTGAAGCTTTCTTT. Translated: CASSPPGGMNTEAFF.

This chain uses TRBV20-1 with TRBJ2-1; possible D gene TRBD2, 6 bases. Per germline, CDR1 DFQATT and CDR2 SNEGSKA (reference sequence). V was clipped by 6 bases and J by 4 bases, with 28 bases between them. The CDR3 is 18 residues long. The CDR3 spells CSAPMVERVLRGYNEQFF. Here the CDR3 DNA reads TGCAGTGCCCCGATGGTGGAGCGGGTCCTGCGGGGATACAATGAGCAGTTCTTC.

This clonotype was found once. The V and J genes are TRBV20-1 and TRBJ1-2, with 9 positions matching TRBD1. Germline CDR1 reads DFQATT; CDR2 reads SNEGSKA (reference sequence). The CDR3 extends over 14 amino acids. J lost 4 bases, V lost 1 base, and 4 bases had no gene match. The CDR3 DNA reads as TGCAGTGCTAGAGCCAGGGACAGGGCCTATGGCTACACCTTC. It encodes CSARARDRAYGYTF.

V and J are TRBV7-9 and TRBJ1-1; 10 bases are shared with TRBD1. Germline CDR1 and CDR2: SEHNR and FQNEAQ (reference sequence). V was clipped by 4 bases and J by 1 base; unmatched bases: 6. The CDR3 contains 16 residues. In DNA, the CDR3 is TGTGCCAGCAGCTCGGGACAGGGGTTTGCGAACACTGAAGCTTTCTTT. Its translation: CASSSGQGFANTEAFF.

The chain recombines TRBV27 with TRBJ2-1; D is possibly TRBD1 (6 bases). CDR3 length: 17 amino acids. V was pared by 1 base and J by 6 bases, with 19 bases between. Germline CDR1 MNHEY, CDR2 SMNVEV (reference sequence). In DNA form, the CDR3 reads TGTGCCAGCAGTTTATTGCTGGGGACATATGGGACCAATGAGCAGTTCTTC. It specifies CASSLLLGTYGTNEQFF.

The J gene is TRBJ2-3, the V gene TRBV9; the D gene is possibly TRBD1 (6 bases). Trimming left V 1 base short and J 3 bases short, with 12 bases between. Germline-derived CDR1 and CDR2 are SGDLS and YYNGEE. The CDR3 totals 15 residues. The CDR3 protein is CASSVSTTGTDTQYF. The DNA for the CDR3 is TGTGCCAGCAGCGTATCCACCACAGGGACAGATACGCAGTATTTT. The full variable domain, its missing parts supplied by reference TRBV9 and TRBJ2-3, is DSGVTQTPKHLITATGQRVTLRCSPRSGDLSVYWYQQSLDQGLQFLIQYYNGEERAKGNILERFSAQQFPDLHSELNLSSLELGDSALYFCASSVSTTGTDTQYFGPGTRLTVL.